These T cell receptor beta chains were read from a single sample in a study of T cells in Graves' hyperthyroidism and ophthalmopathy. A single record per CDR3 protein comes from TCRdb applying MiXCR to the multiplex PCR reads. The sample lists more than 500,000 distinct CDR3 sequences, about 15% seen once, with around 4.5% in the top ten. Sequenced material: blood. The receptor set was obtained from a woman aged 40 to 50 with Graves' ophthalmopathy. Each CDR3 is given with its conserved first and last residue. Fields, in order: D gene, V gene, J gene, clone size, CDR3 protein, CDR3 DNA. A D gene is named only where the DNA matches it firmly. Expanded clones are given a class, and other clones once, few, many or no size at all.

>TRBD2|TRBV18|TRBJ2-7|few
CASSPPGLADEQYF
TGTGCCAGCTCACCACCGGGACTAGCGGACGAGCAGTACTTC
>.|TRBV2|TRBJ1-5|many
CASSTWAEPNQPQHF
TGTGCCAGCAGCACCTGGGCAGAACCCAATCAGCCCCAGCATTTT
>TRBD1|TRBV20-1|TRBJ1-1|few
CSALDRGNTEAFF
TGCAGTGCCCTGGACAGGGGGAACACTGAAGCTTTCTTT
>.|TRBV11-2|TRBJ2-7|many
CASSLGGQRGANFSYEQYF
TGTGCCAGCAGCTTAGGAGGACAGCGAGGCGCCAATTTCTCCTACGAGCAGTACTTC
>TRBD1|TRBV20-1|TRBJ1-1|many
CSANQGARAGAFF
TGCAGTGCTAATCAGGGGGCGCGGGCCGGAGCTTTCTTT
>.|TRBV6-5|TRBJ1-1|many
CASSYSTGGGTEAFF
TGTGCCAGCAGTTACTCGACGGGGGGAGGCACTGAAGCTTTCTTT
>TRBD1|TRBV4-1|TRBJ2-7|few
CASSPLKGATSYKQYF
TGCGCCAGCAGCCCATTAAAGGGGGCTACCTCCTACAAACAGTACTTC
>TRBD1|TRBV6-5|TRBJ1-1|many
CASSYVTGGTEAFF
TGTGCCAGCAGTTACGTGACAGGGGGCACTGAAGCTTTCTTT
>.|TRBV12-3/TRBV12-4|TRBJ1-6|few
CASSFGNSPLHF
TGTGCCAGCAGTTTCGGTAATTCACCCCTCCACTTT
>.|TRBV30|TRBJ2-2|.
CAWSVLGSGELFF
TGTGCCTGGAGTGTACTGGGGTCCGGGGAGCTGTTTTTT
>.|TRBV9|TRBJ2-5|.
CASSVGSMEETQYF
TGTGCCAGCAGCGTAGGCTCAATGGAAGAGACCCAGTACTTC
>.|TRBV6-1|TRBJ2-7|.
CASRHSGADEQYF
TGTGCCAGCAGACATTCAGGGGCCGACGAGCAGTACTTC
>TRBD2|TRBV6-5|TRBJ2-7|many
CASSRAGGSSYEQYF
TGTGCCAGCAGTAGGGCGGGGGGATCTTCCTACGAGCAGTACTTC
>.|TRBV7-8|TRBJ2-7|.
CASSRTARPYEQYF
TGTGCCAGCAGCCGGACAGCTAGGCCCTACGAGCAGTACTTC
>TRBD1|TRBV28|TRBJ2-5|many
CASRSTGGGWETQYF
TGTGCCAGCAGGTCAACAGGGGGCGGTTGGGAGACCCAGTACTTC
>TRBD1|TRBV2|TRBJ2-7|.
CASEVAGTGSYEQYF
TGTGCCAGTGAGGTGGCCGGGACAGGGTCCTACGAGCAGTACTTC
>.|TRBV19|TRBJ1-5|.
CASSGYLGQPQHF
TGTGCCAGTAGTGGGTATTTAGGGCAGCCCCAGCATTTT
>TRBD2|TRBV10-1|TRBJ2-7|many
CASRGIAGVCYEQYF
TGCGCCAGCAGAGGGATAGCGGGAGTTTGCTACGAGCAGTACTTC
>.|TRBV30|TRBJ2-2|many
CAQDPGNGELFF
TGTGCCCAAGATCCGGGGAACGGGGAGCTGTTTTTT
>.|TRBV5-1|TRBJ1-1|many
CASSLTAGSNTEAFF
TGCGCCAGCAGCTTGACGGCAGGGTCGAACACTGAAGCTTTCTTT
>TRBD2|TRBV15|TRBJ2-5|many
CATSRGLAGAQETQYF
TGTGCCACCAGCAGAGGATTAGCGGGAGCCCAAGAGACCCAGTACTTC
>.|TRBV9|TRBJ1-2|.
CASSVGVWYGNTF
TGTGCCAGCAGCGTAGGGGTATGGTATGGCAACACCTTC
>TRBD2|TRBV29-1|TRBJ2-7|.
CSVAVAGGPANEQYF
TGCAGCGTGGCTGTAGCGGGAGGCCCTGCAAACGAGCAGTACTTC
>.|TRBV6-2/TRBV6-3|TRBJ2-7|.
CASSYTQGPYEQYF
TGTGCCAGCAGTTACACGCAGGGTCCCTACGAGCAGTACTTC
>.|TRBV7-3|TRBJ2-7|many
CASSLLSHRDGPYEQYF
TGTGCCAGCAGCTTACTATCCCACCGGGACGGACCCTACGAGCAGTACTTC
>TRBD2|TRBV28|TRBJ2-7|few
CASVRGLAGVHIYEQYF
TGTGCCAGCGTTAGGGGACTAGCGGGAGTCCATATTTACGAGCAGTACTTC
>TRBD2|TRBV6-5|TRBJ2-2|many
CASSYSGLAGTGELFF
TGTGCCAGCAGTTACTCCGGACTAGCGGGAACCGGGGAGCTGTTTTTT
>TRBD1|TRBV6-1|TRBJ2-7|few
CASWDRGRDYEQYF
TGTGCCAGCTGGGACAGGGGGAGGGATTACGAGCAGTACTTC
>.|TRBV27|TRBJ1-1|.
CASSFSDTNTEAFF
TGTGCCAGCAGTTTTTCGGACACCAACACTGAAGCTTTCTTT
>.|TRBV15|TRBJ2-5|.
CATSRDSPTQETQYF
TGTGCCACCAGCAGAGACTCTCCAACTCAAGAGACCCAGTACTTC
>.|TRBV27|TRBJ2-7|many
CASSFTGTDYEQYF
TGTGCCAGCAGTTTTACCGGGACCGACTACGAGCAGTACTTC
>.|TRBV19|TRBJ2-3|few
CASSLNRADTQYF
TGTGCCAGTAGTTTAAACAGGGCAGATACGCAGTATTTT
>.|TRBV30|TRBJ1-1|.
CAWSVGGGAFF
TGTGCCTGGAGTGTGGGGGGGGGAGCTTTCTTT
>TRBD2|TRBV20-1|TRBJ2-7|few
CSARMASGDPYEQYF
TGCAGTGCTAGAATGGCTAGCGGGGATCCCTACGAGCAGTACTTC
>TRBD1|TRBV10-3|TRBJ2-5|.
CAIRGTGDQETQYF
TGTGCCATCAGGGGGACAGGGGACCAAGAGACCCAGTACTTC
>.|TRBV6-5|TRBJ2-7|many
CASSYQGTPYEQYF
TGTGCCAGCAGTTACCAGGGAACGCCCTACGAGCAGTACTTC
>.|TRBV7-9|TRBJ1-2|few
CASSLGTLGYTF
TGTGCCAGCAGCTTGGGGACTCTCGGCTACACCTTC
>.|TRBV4-3|TRBJ1-2|.
CASSQDSADNYGYTF
TGCGCCAGCAGCCAAGACTCTGCCGACAACTATGGCTACACCTTC
>.|TRBV6-4|TRBJ1-1|many
CASSVAMNTEAFF
TGTGCCAGCAGTGTGGCGATGAACACTGAAGCTTTCTTT
>.|TRBV7-2|TRBJ1-3|many
CASSLLGGTDTIYF
TGTGCCAGCAGCTTATTGGGGGGCACGGACACCATATATTTT
>TRBD2|TRBV5-1|TRBJ2-5|many
CASSLAEETSGQETQYF
TGCGCCAGCAGCTTGGCCGAAGAGACTAGCGGGCAAGAGACCCAGTACTTC
>.|TRBV7-2|TRBJ1-1|many
CASSVTRIEAFF
TGTGCCAGCAGCGTAACACGGATTGAAGCTTTCTTT
>TRBD1|TRBV28|TRBJ1-2|many
CASTTGADYGYTF
TGTGCCAGCACTACAGGGGCTGACTATGGCTACACCTTC